Below are 18 T cell receptor beta chains sequenced from a single sample in a study of cytomegalovirus exposure and HLA in healthy donors. Both 60 Vbeta primers and 13 Jbeta primers went into the PCR. Libraries were prepared by immunoSEQ multiplex PCR; TCRdb keeps only in-frame clonotypes and omits some of them. This sample's clone table lists around 130,000 clones. Specimen: PBMCs. The receptors shown here come from a middle-aged woman in good health and CMV-seronegative.

The chain joins TRBV6-1 to TRBJ2-7, with 8 bases matching TRBD1. The CDR3 has 13 residues. J lost 0 bases, V lost 8 bases, and 3 bases had no gene match. CDR1 and CDR2 from the germline V gene are MNHNS and SASEGT. For the CDR3, the DNA is TGTGCCAGCGGGACAGGTATCTCCTACGAGCAGTACGTC. Encoded protein: CASGTGISYEQYV.

The J gene is TRBJ1-4, the V gene TRBV28; D ambiguous. Germline assignment: CDR1 MDHEN and CDR2 SYDVKM. The germline V and J ends were trimmed by 2 bases and 7 bases, with 14 bases remaining between them. This CDR3 region has 15 residues. DNA for the CDR3: TGTGCCAGCAGTTTACCGAAGGGAGGCGTTGAAAAACTGTTTTTT. Translating gives CASSLPKGGVEKLFF. The full variable domain, rest sourced from reference TRBV28 and TRBJ1-4, is DVKVTQSSRYLVKRTGEKVFLECVQDMDHENMFWYRQDPGLGLRLIYFSYDVKMKEKGDIPEGYSVSREKKERFSLILESASTNQTSMYLCASSLPKGGVEKLFFGSGTQLSVL.

The chain combines TRBV6-1 with TRBJ1-5, with 8 bases lining up with TRBD1. The V and J ends lost 3 bases and 3 bases, in that order; junction bases with no gene match: 16. Germline V CDR1 and CDR2: MNHNS, SASEGT. CDR3 length: 19 residues. CDR3 sequence reads: CASSESNNRGLALNQPQHF. The CDR3 DNA is TGTGCCAGCAGTGAGTCAAATAACAGGGGGTTGGCCCTCAATCAGCCCCAGCATTTT.

This chain links TRBV4-3 with TRBJ2-2; TRBD2 matches at 8 bases. V lost 8 bases to trimming and J lost 6 bases; unmatched junction nucleotides: 8. Germline V CDR1 and CDR2: LGHNA, YSLEER. This CDR3 region has 14 residues. The CDR3 DNA is TGCGCCAGCCGACCCGGGGGGGCCCCCGGGGAGCTGTTTTTT. Translation gives CASRPGGAPGELFF.

The chain joins TRBV19 to TRBJ2-1, with D hard to call. This CDR3 spans 16 amino acids. Trimming took 3 bases from V and 0 from J, leaving 12 bases between them. The germline gives CDR1 LNHDA, CDR2 SQIVND (reference sequence). The chain's CDR3 is CASSILRFGSYNEQFF. The CDR3 nucleotides are TGTGCCAGTAGTATCTTGCGGTTCGGCTCCTACAATGAGCAGTTCTTC.

The chain has TRBV27 and TRBJ1-2; tentatively, D is TRBD1 (5 bases). Trimming cost V 11 bases and J 4 bases, with 11 bases left between them. The CDR3 length is 11 residues. Germline V gene data show CDR1 as MNHEY and CDR2 as SMNVEV (reference sequence). CDR3 region: CAAGGGYGYTF. The CDR3 nucleotides read TGTGCCGCGGGGGGGGGCTATGGCTACACCTTC.

The V gene is TRBV5-6, the J gene TRBJ2-7; perhaps TRBD2 as D (5 bases). CDR3 length: 14 residues. V lost 3 bases and J lost 6, with 16 bases in between. The V gene's germline CDR1 is SGHDT and CDR2 YYEEEE. The CDR3: CASSYRAEGSEQYF. CDR3 DNA: TGTGCCAGCAGCTATCGGGCTGAGGGATCCGAGCAGTACTTC.

This chain links TRBV6-4 with TRBJ1-4, with D perhaps matching TRBD1 (6 bases). V was pared by 11 bases and J by 5 bases, with 18 bases between. CDR3 length: 14 residues. Per the germline V gene, CDR1 is MRHNA and CDR2 is SNTAGT. CDR3: CARLAGALNEKLFF. Written as DNA, the CDR3 is TGTGCCCGCCTGGCAGGGGCCCTCAATGAAAAACTGTTTTTT.

The genes are TRBV6-5 and TRBJ2-5, with a weak D call TRBD1 (6 bases). Germline CDR1 and CDR2: MNHEY and SVGAGI. Trimming pared 6 bases from V and 2 bases from J, leaving 10 bases between. The CDR3 extends over 13 amino acids. CDR3 residues: CASSQGKQETQYF. DNA of the CDR3: TGTGCCAGCAGCCAGGGGAAGCAAGAGACCCAGTACTTC.

V and J are TRBV6-1 and TRBJ1-2; the D is unclear. The germline V gene has CDR1 MNHNS and CDR2 SASEGT. The CDR3 length is 14 residues. Trimming took 1 base from V and 4 from J, leaving 10 bases between them. The CDR3 nucleotides read TGTGCCAGCAGTGAAGGGATGGGAGGCTATGGCTACACCTTC. Protein: CASSEGMGGYGYTF.

The V and J genes are TRBV7-2 and TRBJ1-2; D might be TRBD1 (5 bases). The germline gives CDR1 SGHTA, CDR2 FQGNSA. This CDR3 is built from 15 residues. Trimming took off 5 bases at V and 1 base at J, with 14 bases between the two ends. Here the CDR3 DNA reads TGTGCCAGCAGCGGAACGGGACTTTTTAACTATGGCTACACCTTC. As protein: CASSGTGLFNYGYTF.

The rearrangement joins TRBV7-2 to TRBJ2-1; 8 bases map to TRBD2. Germline values: CDR1 SGHTA, CDR2 FQGNSA. The CDR3 is 15 amino acids. The V and J ends lost 4 bases and 2 bases, in that order; junction bases with no gene match: 4. The CDR3 coding sequence is TGTGCCAGCAGCTCCGGGACTAGGGCCTACAATGAGCAGTTCTTC. This encodes CASSSGTRAYNEQFF. The variable domain in full, with the rest retrieved from reference TRBV7-2 and TRBJ2-1, is GAGVSQSPSNKVTEKGKDVELRCDPISGHTALYWYRQSLGQGLEFLIYFQGNSAPDKSGLPSDRFSAERTGGSVSTLTIQRTQQEDSAVYLCASSSGTRAYNEQFFGPGTRLTVL.

The chain links TRBV11-3 to TRBJ2-2; TRBD2 matches 10 bases. The CDR3 contains 15 residues. After removal of 5 bases from V and 6 bases from J, the junction contained 6 bases not matched to a gene. The germline V gene encodes CDR1 SGHNT and CDR2 YENEEA. CDR3 in amino acids: CASSEERGGAGELFF. DNA of the CDR3: TGTGCCAGCAGCGAAGAGCGGGGGGGCGCCGGGGAGCTGTTTTTT.

The chain links TRBV19 to TRBJ2-5; tentatively, D is TRBD2 (6 bases). Germline-derived CDR1 and CDR2 are LNHDA and SQIVND (reference sequence). The V end lost 4 bases, the J end lost 1 base, and 19 bases lay between the germline ends. The CDR3 length is 17 residues. The CDR3 loop is CASSTLRGEAVQETQYF. For the CDR3, the DNA is TGTGCCAGTAGTACCCTGCGGGGAGAAGCGGTCCAAGAGACCCAGTACTTC.

The CDR3 DNA is TGCAGTGCTAGAGAAGCCCAGGGGGAATATTTT. Translation: CSAREAQGEYF. V is TRBV20-1 and J is TRBJ2-3, with 7 bases aligning to TRBD1. From germline, CDR1 is DFQATT and CDR2 SNEGSKA (reference sequence). The CDR3 covers 11 residues. V was pared by 0 bases and J by 15 bases, with 6 bases of the junction left unmatched.

The CDR3 sequence is CASSFPWTGREMNTEAFF. As DNA, the CDR3 is TGTGCCAGCAGCTTTCCCTGGACAGGGAGGGAGATGAACACTGAAGCTTTCTTT. The J gene is TRBJ1-1, the V gene TRBV7-9, with 8 bases aligning to TRBD1. The CDR3 is 18 residues long. J lost 0 bases, V lost 3 bases, and 12 bases had no gene match. Germline CDR1 and CDR2: SEHNR and FQNEAQ (reference sequence). Full variable domain (remainder filled in from reference TRBV7-9 and TRBJ1-1): DTGVSQNPRHKITKRGQNVTFRCDPISEHNRLYWYRQTLGQGPEFLTYFQNEAQLEKSRLLSDRFSAERPKGSFSTLEIQRTEQGDSAMYLCASSFPWTGREMNTEAFFGQGTRLTVV.

The CDR3 spells CASSQEGRGTYGYTF. CDR3 coding DNA: TGTGCCAGCAGCCAAGAAGGGAGGGGTACCTATGGCTACACCTTC. The chain joins TRBV14 to TRBJ1-2, with D possibly matching TRBD1 (5 bases). Germline loops: CDR1 SGHDN, CDR2 FVKESK. This CDR3 is built from 15 residues. V lost 0 bases, J lost 4 bases, and 12 bases lay in between.

J is TRBJ2-1 and V is TRBV6-1; D is uncertain. The CDR3 runs to 13 residues. Germline V lookup: CDR1 MNHNS, CDR2 SASEGT. V lost 7 bases, J lost 8 bases, and 15 bases lay in between. Here the CDR3 DNA reads TGTGCCAGCACCCGATTGCGTGCGGATGAGCAGTTCTTC. This translates into CASTRLRADEQFF.